This TCR beta chain was obtained from a study of blood T cell repertoires in COVID-19. Study background: PBMCs, B-cell-depleted T cells, or T cells were the source of the cDNA or gDNA that made up the material.

This clone was observed once. The germline CDR1 and CDR2 sequences are MNHEY and SMNVEV (reference sequence). This CDR3 is built from 15 residues. V gave up 3 bases and J gave up 0 bases; unmatched junction bases: 5. As processed by the authors: Amplification of reference gene primers was used by the study to estimate nucleated cell counts. Sequenced by immunoSEQ multiplex PCR; TCRdb stores in-frame clones only, minus some. V and J calls and clone size follow that table, whereas D and trimming were derived from the DNA. The sample includes roughly 180,000 clones, 76% of them seen just once. This sequence originates from a woman aged 50 to 60 with active or convalescent COVID-19. The chain couples TRBV27 to TRBJ2-7; 7 bases align to TRBD2. Material: peripheral blood. CDR3 sequence (DNA): TGTGCCAGCAGTTTCTGGCGGGAGAGCTCCTACGAGCAGTACTTC. Translation: CASSFWRESSYEQYF.